The 8 T cell receptor beta chains in this list originate from one sample, sequenced in a study of T cell changes during pregnancy in multiple sclerosis. Clones were sequenced by immunoSEQ multiplex PCR, and TCRdb holds only the in-frame ones, with some missing. Counted here are some 10,000 clones, around 80% occurring once; the ten biggest clones make up roughly 17%. Sequences were derived from CD8+ T cells from peripheral blood mononuclear cells, sampled in the third trimester of pregnancy. The source of these receptors is a female donor in good health, enrolled as a control in a pregnancy study.

The chain recombines TRBV5-1 with TRBJ2-7; D possibly corresponds to TRBD1 (6 bases). The germline V gene has CDR1 SGHRS and CDR2 YFSETQ. The CDR3 totals 14 residues. Trimming left V 4 bases short and J 1 base short, with 12 bases between. CDR3 sequence (DNA): TGCGCCAGCAGCGGGTTCGGACAGTCCTACGAGCAGTACTTC. Amino acids: CASSGFGQSYEQYF. Looking up the rest from reference TRBV5-1 and TRBJ2-7 gives the full variable domain: KAGVTQTPRYLIKTRGQQVTLSCSPISGHRSVSWYQQTPGQGLQFLFEYFSETQRNKGNFPGRFSGRQFSNSRSEMNVSTLELGDSALYLCASSGFGQSYEQYFGPGTRLTVT.

V usage is TRBV7-9 and J usage is TRBJ1-4; no clear D gene. Trimming shortened V by 6 bases and J by 3 bases, and 8 bases separated the two germline ends. The CDR3 is 13 amino acids. Germline loops: CDR1 SEHNR, CDR2 FQNEAQ (reference sequence). The CDR3 here is CASRAAANEKLFF. For the CDR3, the DNA is TGTGCCAGCAGGGCCGCAGCTAATGAAAAACTGTTTTTT.

This clone has a handful of counts. Compared with germline, one end of the junction differs, possibly owing to a read error. The chain combines TRBV16 with TRBJ1-1; 8 bases map to TRBD1. Germline-derived CDR1 and CDR2 are KGHSY and FQNENV. The CDR3 covers 14 residues. This CDR3 reads CASSQDRANAEAFF. Written as DNA, the CDR3 is TGTGCCAGCAGCCAGGACAGGGCGAACGCTGAAGCTTTCTTT.

The CDR3 spells CASSQTGSTEAFF. CDR3 DNA sequence: TGCGCCAGCAGCCAGACAGGGTCCACTGAAGCTTTCTTT. The V gene is TRBV4-3, the J gene TRBJ1-1; 7 bases align to TRBD1. The CDR3 runs to 13 residues. The V and J ends lost 3 bases and 4 bases, in that order; junction bases with no gene match: 2. CDR1 is LGHNA and CDR2 is YSLEER in the germline V gene.

The V and J genes are TRBV6-4 and TRBJ2-2; D possibly corresponds to TRBD1 (5 bases). Germline loops: CDR1 MRHNA, CDR2 SNTAGT. The V gene lost 2 bases and the J gene lost 3 bases, with 7 bases spanning the gap. This CDR3 comprises 14 residues. The CDR3 is CASSDQQDTGELFF. The CDR3 DNA reads TGTGCCAGCAGTGACCAACAGGACACCGGGGAGCTGTTTTTT.

This clone was picked up one time. V is TRBV9 and J is TRBJ2-2; the match to TRBD2 covers 9 bases. The V gene's germline CDR1 is SGDLS and CDR2 YYNGEE. The CDR3 covers 16 residues. The V and J ends lost 2 bases and 5 bases, in that order; junction bases with no gene match: 7. CDR3 loop: CASSVPTSGSTGELFF. As DNA, the CDR3 is TGTGCCAGCAGCGTCCCGACTAGCGGCTCTACCGGGGAGCTGTTTTTT.

The V and J genes are TRBV15 and TRBJ2-3, with a possible D match to TRBD1 (6 bases). The CDR3 consists of 17 residues. Germline CDR1 LNHNV, CDR2 YYDKDF (reference sequence). Trimming pared 6 bases from V and 2 bases from J, leaving 21 bases between. The CDR3 is CATRGTLSFTYTDTQYF. CDR3 nucleotide sequence: TGTGCCACCAGGGGGACACTTTCTTTCACCTACACAGATACGCAGTATTTT.

This chain connects TRBV4-3 to TRBJ2-5; a possible D gene is TRBD1 (7 bases). Germline V gives CDR1 LGHNA, CDR2 YSLEER. V was trimmed by 3 bases and J by 7 bases, leaving 15 bases between them. The CDR3 runs to 14 residues. CDR3 amino acids: CASSHGTAGGTQYF. CDR3 DNA sequence: TGCGCCAGCAGCCACGGGACAGCCGGGGGGACCCAGTACTTC.